Listed below are T cell receptor beta chains from one sample, sequenced in a study of blood T cell repertoires in COVID-19. The assay was immunoSEQ multiplex PCR, and TCRdb's table has in-frame clones only and misses some. The table has about 20,000 clones, 85% to 90% seen once. The specimen sequenced was peripheral blood. These receptors were taken from a man aged 45-65 years with active COVID-19. Each CDR3 is given with its conserved first and last residue. D genes are given only for firm matches. Expanded clones get a size class; other rows say once, few or many, or leave the size out.

cdr3_length d_call clone_size j_call v_call cdr3_nt cdr3_aa
11 - - TRBJ2-7 TRBV2 TGTGCCAGCAGTGATACCTACGAGCAGTACTTC CASSDTYEQYF
15 - - TRBJ2-7 TRBV7-2 TGTGCCAGCAGCTTAGGCCTAGCGCCCTCCTACGAGCAGTACTTC CASSLGLAPSYEQYF
12 - - TRBJ1-1 TRBV11-1 TGTGCCAGCAGCCCTAAACCGGGTGAAGCTTTCTTT CASSPKPGEAFF
12 - once TRBJ2-3 TRBV2 TGTGCCAGCAGTGGCGGGGCAGATACGCAGTATTTT CASSGGADTQYF
15 TRBD1 few TRBJ1-1 TRBV6-5 TGTGCCAGCAGTTACCAGACAGGGGCGAACACTGAAGCTTTCTTT CASSYQTGANTEAFF
18 TRBD1 - TRBJ1-6 TRBV11-2 TGTGCCAGCAGCTCCCGGACAGGGAGCGGATCCTATAATTCACCCCTCCACTTT CASSSRTGSGSYNSPLHF
14 TRBD2 - TRBJ2-5 TRBV7-2 TGTGCCAGCAGCTGGCTAGCGGGGGTAGAGACCCAGTACTTC CASSWLAGVETQYF
12 - - TRBJ1-5 TRBV25-1 TGTGCCAGTAGGGAGGGTAATCAGCCCCAGCATTTT CASREGNQPQHF
16 TRBD2 - TRBJ2-2 TRBV6-5 TGTGCCAGCAGTTTTCGGGCTAGCGGGGGGGCCGGGGAGCTGTTTTTT CASSFRASGGAGELFF
14 TRBD1 - TRBJ1-4 TRBV9 TGTGCCAGCAGCGCGACAGGGGCTAATGAAAAACTGTTTTTT CASSATGANEKLFF
13 - - TRBJ1-5 TRBV15 TGTGCCACCAGCCCCGACCAGGATCAGCCCCAGCATTTT CATSPDQDQPQHF
13 - - TRBJ2-3 TRBV7-6 TGTGCCAGCAGCACCGGGACTTCAGATACGCAGTATTTT CASSTGTSDTQYF
15 TRBD1 - TRBJ1-5 TRBV6-6 TGTGCCAGCAACCTACAGGGGGGTGGCAATCAGCCCCAGCATTTT CASNLQGGGNQPQHF
16 TRBD1 once TRBJ2-1 TRBV6-5 TGTGCCAGCAGTTACCCGGGACAGGGAATTAACAATGAGCAGTTCTTC CASSYPGQGINNEQFF
13 - - TRBJ1-6 TRBV12-3/TRBV12-4 TGTGCCAGCGGCGTGGGAGAGAATTCACCCCTCCACTTT CASGVGENSPLHF
12 - - TRBJ2-1 TRBV5-8 TGTGCCAGCCACTTGCCCTACAATGAGCAGTTCTTC CASHLPYNEQFF
18 - - TRBJ1-5 TRBV3-1/TRBV3-2 TGTGCCAGCAGCCAACCCCTCAAGGGGATGTCTAGCAATCAGCCCCAGCATTTT CASSQPLKGMSSNQPQHF
15 - - TRBJ1-1 TRBV7-9 TGTGCCAGCAGCTTAAGTCAGGGGCGGAGGACTGAAGCTTTCTTT CASSLSQGRRTEAFF
14 - - TRBJ2-7 TRBV3-1/TRBV3-2 TGTGCCAGCAGCCAAGGGTACGGCGGCTACGAGCAGTACTTC CASSQGYGGYEQYF
15 - - TRBJ2-1 TRBV3-1/TRBV3-2 TGTGCCAGCAGTAGTATTGGGGGGGGGCCCAATGAGCAGTTCTTC CASSSIGGGPNEQFF
13 - - TRBJ1-2 TRBV3-1/TRBV3-2 TGTGCCAGCAGCCCACGGGTAAACTATGGCTACACCTTC CASSPRVNYGYTF